This is a list of T cell receptor beta chains from one sample in a study of human T cells and chemical hapten exposure. TCRdb re-derived calls from the RACE reads in MiXCR, one entry per CDR3 protein. The data hold about 80,000 distinct CDR3 sequences, with about 8.6% observed a single time. The sample comprised whole blood. These receptors originate from a female donor in good health. Some clones in this sample may be carry-over from other donors' samples. Each CDR3 is given with its conserved first and last residue. The D gene is left open where the match is weak. Not every row has a clone size; where given, it reads once, few, many or a size class.

j_call,d_call,v_call,clone_size,cdr3_nt,cdr3_aa
TRBJ2-5,TRBD2,TRBV20-1,many,TGCAGTGCTAGAGGGGAGGGACTAGCGGGGGGACCTCAAGAGACCCAGTACTTC,CSARGEGLAGGPQETQYF
TRBJ2-3,TRBD1,TRBV12-3/TRBV12-4,NA,TGTGCCAGCAGTCCGACCCCCGGGACAGACACAGATACGCAGTATTTT,CASSPTPGTDTDTQYF
TRBJ2-3,NA,TRBV20-1,NA,TGCAGTGCTAGAGACAGGGGACTTACAGATACGCAGTATTTT,CSARDRGLTDTQYF
TRBJ1-5,TRBD1,TRBV2,few,TGTGCCAGCAGTGTTGACAGGGACGCCGGTCAGCCCCAGCATTTT,CASSVDRDAGQPQHF
TRBJ2-7,NA,TRBV20-1,many,TGCAGTGGCCGGGATAAGGGCCGCGAGCAGTACTTC,CSGRDKGREQYF
TRBJ2-3,NA,TRBV30,few,TGTGCCTGGAACCAAGAGGTGCGGGCGAGAACAGATACGCAGTATTTT,CAWNQEVRARTDTQYF
TRBJ2-2,NA,TRBV11-1,NA,TGTGCCAGCAGTCTCGGAGGGGCATTCACCGGGGAGCTGTTTTTT,CASSLGGAFTGELFF
TRBJ2-3,NA,TRBV10-3,few,TGTGCCATCAGTGAGTCTGGCGGTAGCACAGATACGCAGTATTTT,CAISESGGSTDTQYF
TRBJ2-7,TRBD2,TRBV20-1,many,TGCAGTGCTAGTGAGTGGGAGGGCGAGCAGTACTTC,CSASEWEGEQYF
TRBJ1-6,NA,TRBV28,many,TGTGCCAGCAGTTTAACCGCGCAAAATTCACCCCTCCACTTT,CASSLTAQNSPLHF
TRBJ2-5,NA,TRBV29-1,NA,TGCAGCGTTGTTTTTTTGGGGGCACACCAAGAGACCCAGTACTTC,CSVVFLGAHQETQYF